A single sample is the source of the 30 T cell receptor beta chains below, sequenced in a study of cytomegalovirus exposure and HLA in healthy donors. This PCR relied on a set of 60 Vbeta primers and 13 Jbeta primers. TCRdb's table, derived via immunoSEQ multiplex PCR, lists solely in-frame clones and lacks some. The sample has 130,000 to 150,000 clones, nearly 80% seen once; the top ten hold roughly 4.7%. The sequencing sample was made of PBMCs. Receptors were obtained from a male donor in good health and CMV-seronegative.

The chain combines TRBV4-1 with TRBJ2-7; a weak D match, TRBD2 (6 bases). Germline lookup yields CDR1 MGHRA and CDR2 YSYEKL. The CDR3 runs 15 residues. V was pared by 0 bases and J by 2 bases, with 11 bases between. The CDR3 coding sequence is TGCGCCAGCAGCCAAGATAGCGGCAGAACCTACGAGCAGTACTTC. The encoded protein is CASSQDSGRTYEQYF.

V gene TRBV28 combines with J gene TRBJ1-5; D is possibly TRBD1 (6 bases). CDR1 and CDR2 (germline): MDHEN, SYDVKM. The CDR3 has 15 amino acids. Trimming removed 6 bases from V and 2 bases from J, with 14 bases in between. The CDR3 is CASSPTAGGNQPQHF. CDR3 nucleotides: TGTGCCAGCAGCCCTACGGCAGGGGGCAATCAGCCCCAGCATTTT.

This clone showed up just once. In nucleotides, the CDR3 is TGCGCCAGCAGCCCCGGACAGGGTACTGGAGAGCAGTACTTC. Its translation: CASSPGQGTGEQYF. This chain uses TRBV5-1 with TRBJ2-7; 8 nucleotides align to TRBD1. After removal of 4 bases from V and 7 bases from J, the junction contained 10 bases not matched to a gene. The CDR3 consists of 14 residues. CDR1 is SGHRS, CDR2 YFSETQ, per germline.

A remark on this clone: At one boundary the junction diverges from the germline segment, which might be a read error. The chain couples TRBV7-9 to TRBJ2-3; TRBD2 agrees at 8 bases. This CDR3 is 14 amino acids long. The germline V gene encodes CDR1 SEHNR and CDR2 FQNEAQ (reference sequence). The CDR3 DNA sequence: TGTGCCAGCAGGATAAGGGGTCCGGGGGGGGCGACGGATTTT. Protein sequence: CASRIRGPGGATDF. Combining the CDR3 with reference TRBV7-9 and TRBJ2-3 gives the whole variable domain DTGVSQNPRHKITKRGQNVTFRCDPISEHNRLYWYRQTLGQGPEFLTYFQNEAQLEKSRLLSDRFSAERPKGSFSTLEIQRTEQGDSAMYLCASRIRGPGGATDFGPGTRLTVL.

The chain recombines TRBV9 with TRBJ1-1; 8 bases are shared with TRBD1. The V gene's germline CDR1 is SGDLS and CDR2 YYNGEE. The CDR3 has 15 residues. J gave up 1 base and V 5 bases, and 7 bases lay outside the gene matches. CDR3 amino acids: CASSLTGTGNTEAFF. CDR3 nucleotides: TGTGCCAGCAGTCTTACCGGGACAGGGAACACTGAAGCTTTCTTT. Using reference TRBV9 and TRBJ1-1 for the parts outside the CDR3, the full variable domain is DSGVTQTPKHLITATGQRVTLRCSPRSGDLSVYWYQQSLDQGLQFLIQYYNGEERAKGNILERFSAQQFPDLHSELNLSSLELGDSALYFCASSLTGTGNTEAFFGQGTRLTVV.

The chain couples TRBV27 to TRBJ1-5; TRBD1 might be the D (6 bases). V lost 4 bases to trimming and J lost 5 bases, with 12 bases between them. CDR1 is MNHEY and CDR2 is SMNVEV in the germline V gene (reference sequence). The CDR3 runs 14 residues. CDR3 in amino acids: CASSSLQGYQPQHF. DNA for the CDR3: TGTGCCAGCAGTTCCCTACAGGGTTATCAGCCCCAGCATTTT.

The gene calls are TRBV5-1 and TRBJ2-4, with D perhaps matching TRBD2 (6 bases). Trimming removed 4 bases from V and 8 bases from J, with 16 bases in between. The germline V gene has CDR1 SGHRS and CDR2 YFSETQ. There are 14 residues in the CDR3. CDR3: CASSQTGTRDIQYF. The CDR3 bases are TGCGCCAGCAGCCAGACCGGGACTCGGGACATTCAGTACTTC.

The rearrangement uses TRBV6-1 and TRBJ1-2; D unclear. V dropped 7 bases and J dropped 4 bases, with 16 bases sitting between them. Germline V lookup: CDR1 MNHNS, CDR2 SASEGT. The CDR3 runs 14 residues. In DNA, the CDR3 is TGTGCCAGCACCGAAAGAGCGTCGATCTATGGCTACACCTTC. The encoded protein is CASTERASIYGYTF.

This chain connects TRBV28 to TRBJ1-1; possible D gene TRBD1, 5 bases. The germline V gene has CDR1 MDHEN and CDR2 SYDVKM. The V and J ends lost 8 bases and 0 bases respectively, with 22 bases between them. CDR3 length: 17 residues. The CDR3 here is CASSPDWGVPMNTEAFF. The CDR3 DNA reads TGTGCCAGCTCCCCCGATTGGGGCGTTCCTATGAACACTGAAGCTTTCTTT.

V usage is TRBV28 and J usage is TRBJ2-4, with D maybe TRBD1 (5 bases). The CDR3 consists of 13 residues. Between the trimmed V and J ends, which lost 7 bases and 6 bases, there was a span of 13 bases. The germline CDR1 and CDR2 sequences are MDHEN and SYDVKM. For the CDR3, the DNA is TGTGCCAGCACCGAAGGGGCCCTAAACATTCAGTACTTC. The encoded protein is CASTEGALNIQYF.

The V call is TRBV7-2, the J call TRBJ1-1; no firm D call. The V gene's germline CDR1 is SGHTA and CDR2 FQGNSA. This CDR3 is built from 12 residues. V was pared by 0 bases and J by 7 bases, with 6 bases between. CDR3 sequence: CASSLALREAFF. The CDR3 DNA follows: TGTGCCAGCAGCTTAGCGCTGCGTGAAGCTTTCTTT.

The chain combines TRBV7-9 with TRBJ1-1; D unresolved. Germline CDR1 SEHNR, CDR2 FQNEAQ (reference sequence). Trimming left V 7 bases short and J 0 bases short, with 9 bases between. The CDR3 has 13 amino acids. CDR3 protein: CASNSGMNTEAFF. CDR3 DNA: TGTGCCAGCAACTCGGGGATGAACACTGAAGCTTTCTTT.

The genes are TRBV29-1 and TRBJ2-5; TRBD1 might be the D (6 bases). Per the germline V gene, CDR1 is SQVTM and CDR2 is ANQGSEA. The CDR3 totals 14 residues. V was shortened by 5 bases and J by 4 bases, with 17 bases between the two germline ends. The CDR3 spells CSVLQGRGGETQYF. The CDR3 DNA follows: TGCAGCGTTTTACAGGGAAGAGGAGGAGAGACCCAGTACTTC.

This clone was seen many times. The chain couples TRBV4-1 to TRBJ2-7; tentative D call: TRBD2 (5 bases). This CDR3 contains 14 residues. Germline CDR1 reads MGHRA; CDR2 reads YSYEKL. V was trimmed by 2 bases and J by 4 bases, leaving 12 bases between them. Here the CDR3 DNA reads TGCGCCAGCAGCCAATCGAATCCGGGGTACGAGCAGTACTTC. Protein: CASSQSNPGYEQYF.

The V call is TRBV18, the J call TRBJ2-5; tentative D call: TRBD1 (6 bases). The CDR3 has 14 residues. The V end was cut by 2 bases, the J end by 9 bases, with 16 bases between. From germline, CDR1 is KGHSH and CDR2 LQKENI. CDR3 nucleotides: TGTGCCAGCTCACCAGAGACAGGAGCAGGGGCCCAGTACTTC. This translates into CASSPETGAGAQYF. The entire variable domain, with the rest obtained from reference TRBV18 and TRBJ2-5, is as follows: NAGVMQNPRHLVRRRGQEARLRCSPMKGHSHVYWYRQLPEEGLKFMVYLQKENIIDESGMPKERFSAEFPKEGPSILRIQQVVRGDSAAYFCASSPETGAGAQYFGPGTRLLVL.

V is TRBV19 and J is TRBJ2-3; 10 nucleotides match TRBD2. This CDR3 region has 16 residues. Germline CDR1 is LNHDA and CDR2 is SQIVND (reference sequence). Trimming cost V 4 bases and J 1 base; bases outside gene matches: 5. CDR3 protein: CASSTLGTSGTDTQYF. The CDR3 region has the DNA TGTGCCAGTAGTACCCTCGGGACTAGCGGCACAGATACGCAGTATTTT. Together with reference TRBV19 and TRBJ2-3, the CDR3 gives the full variable domain: DGGITQSPKYLFRKEGQNVTLSCEQNLNHDAMYWYRQDPGQGLRLIYYSQIVNDFQKGDIAEGYSVSREKKESFPLTVTSAQKNPTAFYLCASSTLGTSGTDTQYFGPGTRLTVL.

This clone was seen a few times. This chain connects TRBV10-3 to TRBJ2-7; the D gene is possibly TRBD1 (6 bases). Trimming removed 7 bases from V and 1 base from J, with 14 bases in between. CDR1 and CDR2 from the germline V gene are ENHRY and SYGVKD. The length of the CDR3 is 14 residues. The CDR3 DNA reads TGTGCCATCAAGGACAGATTTACATCCTACGAGCAGTACTTC. Translated, it gives CAIKDRFTSYEQYF.

V gene TRBV7-9 combines with J gene TRBJ2-7; 7 bases fit TRBD1. Trimming took 5 bases from V and 3 from J; bases not matched to a gene: 7. The CDR3 loop spans 14 amino acids. Germline CDR1 and CDR2: SEHNR and FQNEAQ (reference sequence). CDR3 DNA: TGTGCCAGCAGCCTCCAGGGACAGAGCTACGAGCAGTACTTC. It yields the protein CASSLQGQSYEQYF.

The chain carries TRBV29-1 and TRBJ2-7; 9 positions match TRBD2. The CDR3 extends over 14 amino acids. With V trimmed by 5 bases and J by 0 bases, 5 bases remained unmatched. Germline lookup yields CDR1 SQVTM and CDR2 ANQGSEA. CDR3 bases: TGCAGCGTTAGGCGGGGGGGGAGCTCCTACGAGCAGTACTTC. It specifies CSVRRGGSSYEQYF.

This chain uses TRBV14 with TRBJ1-1; D is undetermined. The CDR3 covers 16 residues. CDR1 is SGHDN, CDR2 FVKESK, per germline. Trimming pared 2 bases from V and 2 bases from J, leaving 15 bases between. The CDR3, as DNA: TGTGCCAGCAGCCAATCCCCCGGCAGGATCAACACTGAAGCTTTCTTT. Residues: CASSQSPGRINTEAFF.

This clone was found a few times. The CDR3 loop is CASSQGTSNTGELFF. In nucleotides, the CDR3 is TGTGCCAGCAGCCAAGGGACTTCGAACACCGGGGAGCTGTTTTTT. The gene calls are TRBV4-2 and TRBJ2-2; a possible D gene is TRBD2 (5 bases). V gave up 1 base and J gave up 0 bases, with 6 bases separating them. CDR3 length: 15 amino acids. In germline, CDR1 is LGHNA, CDR2 YNFKEQ.

This clone was seen once. V is TRBV9 and J is TRBJ1-3; 9 bases are a match to TRBD1. This CDR3 spans 17 amino acids. CDR1 SGDLS and CDR2 YYNGEE come from the germline V gene. V gave up 2 bases and J gave up 4 bases; unmatched junction bases: 10. The CDR3 region has the DNA TGTGCCAGCAGCGTTTCGCGAACGGGACAGGGAGGAAACACCATATATTTT. Residues: CASSVSRTGQGGNTIYF.

J is TRBJ2-3 and V is TRBV11-2; D is ambiguous. V gave up 5 bases and J gave up 7 bases, with 13 bases separating them. The CDR3 consists of 13 residues. Germline CDR1 is SGHAT and CDR2 is FQNNGV. The CDR3 loop reads CASSPPRVNTQYF. CDR3 DNA: TGTGCCAGCAGCCCCCCCCGCGTGAATACGCAGTATTTT.

J is TRBJ1-2 and V is TRBV7-2; 8 bases fit TRBD1. Germline V CDR1 and CDR2: SGHTA, FQGNSA. Unmatched junction bases numbered 7, after V lost 3 bases and J lost 7 bases. The CDR3 contains 14 residues. CDR3 coding DNA: TGTGCCAGCAGCTTTCAGGGGGCAGGTGGTGGCTACACCTTC. This encodes CASSFQGAGGGYTF.

The J gene is TRBJ1-5, the V gene TRBV2; tentatively, D is TRBD1 (5 bases). The CDR3 has 13 amino acids. The germline V and J ends were trimmed by 6 bases and 7 bases, with 13 bases remaining between them. The germline V gene encodes CDR1 SNHLY and CDR2 FYNNEI. In nucleotides, the CDR3 is TGTGCCAGCAGCCGGGGGGAGGGACAGCCCCAGCATTTT. Residues: CASSRGEGQPQHF.

The rearrangement joins TRBV7-9 to TRBJ1-6, with 8 nucleotides matching TRBD1. In germline, CDR1 is SEHNR, CDR2 FQNEAQ (reference sequence). With V trimmed by 5 bases and J by 5 bases, 8 bases remained unmatched. The CDR3 consists of 16 residues. The CDR3 is CASSPPGQGDNSPLHF. Written as DNA, the CDR3 is TGTGCCAGCAGCCCACCCGGACAGGGTGATAATTCACCCCTCCACTTT.

The rearrangement joins TRBV4-3 to TRBJ2-7; 13 bases line up with TRBD2. In germline, CDR1 is LGHNA, CDR2 YSLEER. The CDR3 covers 18 residues. After removal of 0 bases from V and 2 bases from J, the junction contained 7 bases not matched to a gene. The CDR3 loop is CASSQDRRTSGGAYEQYF. DNA for the CDR3: TGCGCCAGCAGCCAAGATAGAAGGACTAGCGGGGGTGCCTACGAGCAGTACTTC.

CDR3 protein: CASSQTGGLGNEQFF. CDR3 in DNA: TGTGCCAGCAGCCAGACGGGGGGGCTTGGGAATGAGCAGTTCTTC. The chain carries TRBV7-8 and TRBJ2-1, with 8 bases aligning to TRBD2. Germline CDR1 and CDR2: SGHVS and FQNEAQ. J gave up 7 bases and V 5 bases, and 10 bases lay outside the gene matches. The CDR3 totals 15 residues.

This clone was observed once. The chain's CDR3 is CASRSAGLYYGYTF. In DNA form, the CDR3 reads TGTGCCAGCAGAAGTGCGGGACTGTACTATGGCTACACCTTC. This rearrangement joins TRBV6-5 to TRBJ1-2, with D possibly being TRBD1 (5 bases). This CDR3 contains 14 residues. V gave up 6 bases and J gave up 3 bases, with 14 bases separating them. Germline V gives CDR1 MNHEY, CDR2 SVGAGI.

The J gene is TRBJ1-1, the V gene TRBV5-1; TRBD1 aligns across 8 bases. CDR3 length: 16 amino acids. Trimming at V came to 3 bases and at J to 4 bases, leaving 11 bases not matched to a gene. Germline V gene lookup returns CDR1 SGHRS and CDR2 YFSETQ. CDR3 nucleotides: TGCGCCAGCAGCTGGTGGGGGACCGACAGGGGCACTGAAGCTTTCTTT. This encodes CASSWWGTDRGTEAFF.